This T cell receptor (beta chain) was identified in a study of T cells in localized non-small cell lung cancer. Whole-study results and caveats: Highest T cell clonality was seen in uninvolved adjacent lung, surpassing that measured in tumor. Longer survival (overall) was linked to higher T cell density in blood. Owing to sequencing of a solitary tumor region, heterogeneity cannot be discounted. Detection in adjacent lung was observed for a median approximately 53 of the top 100 tumor clones.

Profiling relied on immunoSEQ multiplex PCR, and the TCRdb table lists in-frame clones only, not all of them. The sample records over 20,000 clones, around 82% being singletons. Trimming pared 0 bases from V and 5 bases from J, leaving 2 bases between. This CDR3 comprises 12 residues. In germline, CDR1 is LNHNV, CDR2 YYDKDF (reference sequence). Turning to this clone: Its cognate antigen is unknown.

V gene TRBV15 combines with J gene TRBJ2-1; D remains unclear. This specimen was PBMCs, taken before any cancer treatment. The origin of this receptor is a man aged 40 to 69 with stage II lung adenocarcinoma. This chain's CDR3 is CATSRENNEQFF. The CDR3 DNA reads as TGTGCCACCAGCAGAGAGAACAATGAGCAGTTCTTC.